This T cell receptor beta chain was recovered during a study of cytomegalovirus exposure and HLA in healthy donors. Primers: 60 Vbeta forward and 13 Jbeta reverse. TCRdb's table, derived via immunoSEQ multiplex PCR, lists solely in-frame clones and lacks some. The table lists about 180,000 clones, about two thirds of them singletons, with about 2.5% in the top ten. For this clone: Antigen unknown.

Study-wide findings and caveats: It was around 160 TCR beta chains that were listed as cytomegalovirus-associated. There were some V segments, including TRBV6-2 and TRBV6-3, excluded as indistinguishable. Rarity held for most TCR sequences, but there were some public TCRs that occurred in many donors.

As for the donors, each was a healthy bone marrow donor. Losses at the gene ends were 8 bases for V and 5 bases for J; bases not matched to a gene: 4. Germline CDR1 MGHDK, CDR2 SYGVNS. This CDR3 comprises 14 residues. This chain joins TRBV25-1 and TRBJ2-2; TRBD1 matches 11 bases. Sequencing used PBMCs. The clonotype comes from a human donor in good health. The CDR3: CASGDRGGTGELFF. CDR3 DNA sequence: TGTGCCAGCGGGGACAGGGGGGGAACCGGGGAGCTGTTTTTT. The full variable domain, with the rest looked up from reference TRBV25-1 and TRBJ2-2, is EADIYQTPRYLVIGTGKKITLECSQTMGHDKMYWYQQDPGMELHLIHYSYGVNSTEKGDLSSESTVSRIRTEHFPLTLESARPSHTSQYLCASGDRGGTGELFFGEGSRLTVL.